Below are 17 T cell receptor beta chains sequenced from a single sample in a study of beta chain features in type 1 diabetes. Every isolated RNA sample was fully reverse transcribed, so sequencing captured expressed TCRB transcripts. Assay: immunoSEQ multiplex PCR; the TCRdb copy retains only in-frame clones and omits some. The profile covers about 210,000 clones, with 11% appearing a single time and approximately 1.3% taken by the ten largest. The sample consisted of central memory CD4+ T cells from blood. The source of these receptors is a man between 18 and 35 years old in good health.

This clone was seen repeatedly, ten times or more. This chain joins TRBV2 and TRBJ1-4; possible D gene TRBD1, 5 bases. CDR1 SNHLY and CDR2 FYNNEI come from the germline V gene. V was clipped by 2 bases and J by 17 bases, with 18 bases between them. The CDR3 extends over 13 amino acids. The CDR3 DNA is TGTGCCAGCAGTGAATTCCGTTTAGGGGTCCTCTTTTTT. Translating it yields CASSEFRLGVLFF.

The chain recombines TRBV9 with TRBJ2-5; weak D call: TRBD2 (6 bases). Germline V gives CDR1 SGDLS, CDR2 YYNGEE. CDR3 length: 14 residues. V lost 0 bases and J lost 4, with 10 bases in between. The CDR3 sequence: CASSVDRGGETQYF. DNA of the CDR3: TGTGCCAGCAGCGTAGATAGGGGAGGAGAGACCCAGTACTTC.

This clone turned up a few times. The V and J genes are TRBV7-9 and TRBJ2-1; TRBD2 matches at 8 bases. The CDR3 is 15 residues long. V lost 2 bases, J lost 5 bases, and 5 bases stayed unmatched. Germline V gene data show CDR1 as SEHNR and CDR2 as FQNEAQ (reference sequence). The chain's CDR3 is CASSLTSGGNNEQFF. CDR3 sequence (DNA): TGTGCCAGCAGCTTAACGAGCGGGGGAAACAATGAGCAGTTCTTC.

CDR3 amino acids: CASSKGQNTGELFF. In DNA form, the CDR3 reads TGTGCCAGCAGCAAGGGACAGAACACCGGGGAGCTGTTTTTT. The chain carries TRBV7-3 and TRBJ2-2; weak D call: TRBD1 (6 bases). Germline V CDR1 and CDR2: SGHTA, FQGTGA. The CDR3 spans 14 residues. Trimming removed 5 bases at V and 1 base at J, with 8 bases between.

There are many counts of this clone. The same CDR3 can be traced to other DNA sequences in this sample. The chain combines TRBV7-9 with TRBJ2-1; 9 bases are shared with TRBD2. Germline V gives CDR1 SEHNR, CDR2 FQNEAQ (reference sequence). With V trimmed by 2 bases and J by 2 bases, 4 bases remained unmatched. There are 16 residues in the CDR3. The CDR3 bases are TGTGCCAGCAGCTTATGGTTAGCGGGGGCCTACAATGAGCAGTTCTTC. It encodes CASSLWLAGAYNEQFF.

The chain is built from TRBV5-1 and TRBJ2-7; either TRBD1 or TRBD2 may supply D (5 bases each). Per the germline V gene, CDR1 is SGHRS and CDR2 is YFSETQ. The V end lost 4 bases, the J end lost 2 bases, and 16 bases lay between the germline ends. The CDR3 spans 15 residues. For the CDR3, the DNA is TGCGCCAGCAGCCGATCAGGGACGAACCCCTACGAGCAGTACTTC. Amino acid sequence: CASSRSGTNPYEQYF.

A few counts support this clone. V and J are TRBV7-2 and TRBJ2-3; 8 nucleotides match TRBD1. CDR3 size: 16 residues. V lost 5 bases, J lost 2 bases, and 9 bases stayed unmatched. Germline assignment: CDR1 SGHTA and CDR2 FQGNSA. CDR3 nucleotides: TGTGCCAGCAGCCTTTCCAGGGGGCGCGTCACAGATACGCAGTATTTT. It is translated as CASSLSRGRVTDTQYF.

This clone showed up just a few times. The chain recombines TRBV10-3 with TRBJ1-2; no reliable D call. V lost 7 bases to trimming and J lost 6 bases, with 9 bases between them. CDR1 and CDR2 from the germline V gene are ENHRY and SYGVKD. The CDR3 runs 11 residues. CDR3: CAIKGVNGYTF. The CDR3, as DNA: TGTGCCATCAAGGGTGTCAATGGCTACACCTTC.

This clone was seen many times. The sample has other DNA sequences that encode this CDR3 too. The chain recombines TRBV30 with TRBJ2-5; D unresolved. V lost 0 bases, J lost 5 bases, and 10 bases lay in between. CDR1 and CDR2 from the germline V gene are GTSNPN and SVGIG (reference sequence). The CDR3 consists of 13 residues. This CDR3 reads CAWSVPGSETQYF. The DNA for the CDR3 is TGTGCCTGGAGTGTCCCGGGCAGCGAGACCCAGTACTTC.

Only a few counts were recorded for this clone. This sequence joins TRBV19 and TRBJ1-1; 7 positions agree with TRBD1. The CDR3 loop spans 14 amino acids. Unmatched junction bases numbered 3, after V lost 4 bases and J lost 1 base. Looked up from germline, CDR1 is LNHDA and CDR2 is SQIVND (reference sequence). Here the CDR3 reads CASSTRQGNTEAFF. The CDR3 nucleotides are TGTGCCAGTAGTACCAGACAGGGGAACACTGAAGCTTTCTTT.

This clone occurred many times. This sequence joins TRBV12-5 and TRBJ1-1; D may be TRBD1 (5 bases). The V end was cut by 0 bases, the J end by 3 bases, with 17 bases between. Germline V gives CDR1 LGHNT, CDR2 FRNRAP. The CDR3 runs 17 residues. The CDR3 DNA is TGTGCTAGTGGTTTGGTACGGTCAGGGACCGGGGACACTGAAGCTTTCTTT. It translates to CASGLVRSGTGDTEAFF.

The genes are TRBV30 and TRBJ2-3, with TRBD2 matching 7 bases. Germline V CDR1 and CDR2: GTSNPN, SVGIG (reference sequence). Trimming cost V 3 bases and J 3 bases; bases outside gene matches: 6. This CDR3 is 14 amino acids long. In DNA, the CDR3 is TGTGCCTGGAGGACTAGCCTTAGGACAGATACGCAGTATTTT. This gives the protein CAWRTSLRTDTQYF.

The chain links TRBV6-5 to TRBJ2-1; TRBD2 aligns across 8 bases. Germline loops: CDR1 MNHEY, CDR2 SVGAGI. The CDR3 sequence is 14 residues long. J gave up 8 bases and V 5 bases, and 8 bases lay outside the gene matches. The CDR3 region is CASSPFGRGDEQFF. The DNA of the CDR3 is TGTGCCAGCAGTCCTTTCGGGAGGGGGGATGAGCAGTTCTTC.

This clone was recorded at least ten times. One base away lies a much larger clone, so this may be a sequencing read error. This sample also contains other DNA sequences that code for the same CDR3. This chain connects TRBV4-2 to TRBJ2-2; 8 nucleotides align to TRBD1. This CDR3 is built from 16 residues. V lost 5 bases and J lost 4; bases outside the gene matches: 9. CDR1 and CDR2 from the germline V gene are LGHNA and YNFKEQ. The CDR3 loop is CASSEGGQEGTGELFF. CDR3 DNA sequence: TGTGCCAGCAGCGAGGGGGGACAGGAAGGCACCGGGGAGCTGTTTTTT.

V gene TRBV9 combines with J gene TRBJ2-5, with D possibly matching TRBD2 (6 bases). Germline CDR1 SGDLS, CDR2 YYNGEE. The CDR3 is 15 residues long. Trimming removed 4 bases from V and 5 bases from J, with 18 bases in between. Written as DNA, the CDR3 is TGTGCCAGCAGCCCCTTGGGACTTAGGTGGGAGACCCAGTACTTC. Translation gives CASSPLGLRWETQYF.

The chain carries TRBV7-2 and TRBJ2-5, with D maybe TRBD1 (7 bases). V dropped 1 base and J dropped 1 base, with 16 bases sitting between them. Germline V gene data show CDR1 as SGHTA and CDR2 as FQGNSA. CDR3 length: 17 amino acids. CDR3 region: CASSLGFGGQIQETQYF. CDR3 bases: TGTGCCAGCAGCTTAGGGTTCGGGGGACAGATCCAAGAGACCCAGTACTTC.

This clone was observed a few times. V is TRBV5-1 and J is TRBJ2-3; unclear D gene. The V end was cut by 4 bases, the J end by 3 bases, with 12 bases between. CDR3 length: 14 residues. The germline CDR1 and CDR2 sequences are SGHRS and YFSETQ. The CDR3 spells CASSPRITTDTQYF. The DNA of the CDR3 is TGCGCCAGCAGCCCCCGAATTACGACAGATACGCAGTATTTT.